The rows below give T cell receptor beta chains drawn from one sample of a study of T cell responses to AZD1222 COVID-19 vaccine. Method: immunoSEQ multiplex PCR; TCRdb's copy keeps in-frame clones and lacks some. Of about 140,000 clones listed, 80% to 90% are singletons. The sequences come from peripheral blood, collected on day 0 of AZD1222 vaccination. The receptors derive from an adult in good health. Both conserved end residues are part of each CDR3. Each record gives: clone size, D gene, CDR3 length, J gene, V gene, CDR3 DNA, CDR3 protein. D genes are given only for firm matches. The size field is filled for only some rows; it gives once, few, many or a size class.

abundance: .
d_gene: TRBD2
len: 18
j_gene: TRBJ2-7
v_gene: TRBV7-9
CDR3nt: TGTGCCAGCAGTCCTTGGGGAGGGCGGGCGCAAAATTCCTACGAGCAGTACTTC
CDR3aa: CASSPWGGRAQNSYEQYF

abundance: .
d_gene: .
len: 17
j_gene: TRBJ2-7
v_gene: TRBV7-9
CDR3nt: TGTGCCAGCAGCTTAAGCGCAGATAGCAGCCTCCCCTACGAGCAGTACTTC
CDR3aa: CASSLSADSSLPYEQYF

abundance: .
d_gene: TRBD1
len: 16
j_gene: TRBJ1-2
v_gene: TRBV7-9
CDR3nt: TGTGCCAGCAGCTCACAAGAGGGACAGTTCAACTATGGCTACACCTTC
CDR3aa: CASSSQEGQFNYGYTF

abundance: .
d_gene: .
len: 15
j_gene: TRBJ1-2
v_gene: TRBV2
CDR3nt: TGTGCCAGCAGTGAACAGTCAGCCCCACTATATGGCTACACCTTC
CDR3aa: CASSEQSAPLYGYTF

abundance: .
d_gene: .
len: 13
j_gene: TRBJ2-1
v_gene: TRBV6-5
CDR3nt: TGTGCCAGCACCCCCGGCGGAGGCAATGAGCAGTTCTTC
CDR3aa: CASTPGGGNEQFF

abundance: .
d_gene: TRBD1
len: 13
j_gene: TRBJ1-2
v_gene: TRBV6-4
CDR3nt: TGTGCCAGCCGCGGGACAGGGGTCTATGGCTACACCTTC
CDR3aa: CASRGTGVYGYTF

abundance: .
d_gene: .
len: 14
j_gene: TRBJ2-3
v_gene: TRBV5-1
CDR3nt: TGCGCCAGCATGGTCTCTCAAATCACAGATACGCAGTATTTT
CDR3aa: CASMVSQITDTQYF

abundance: .
d_gene: .
len: 14
j_gene: TRBJ2-1
v_gene: TRBV10-2
CDR3nt: TGCGCCAGCAGACTCGCGAGCTCCTACAATGAGCAGTTCTTC
CDR3aa: CASRLASSYNEQFF

abundance: .
d_gene: .
len: 14
j_gene: TRBJ2-4
v_gene: TRBV6-5
CDR3nt: TGTGCCAGCAGATCTCCAGGGATTGGAAACATTCAGTACTTC
CDR3aa: CASRSPGIGNIQYF

abundance: .
d_gene: .
len: 16
j_gene: TRBJ1-5
v_gene: TRBV10-3
CDR3nt: TGTGCCATCAGTGAGTCGAACGGCAGCCCTTATCAGCCCCAGCATTTT
CDR3aa: CAISESNGSPYQPQHF

abundance: few
d_gene: .
len: 14
j_gene: TRBJ1-3
v_gene: TRBV7-2
CDR3nt: TGTGCCAGCACCCCCATAGCCTCTGGAAACACCATATATTTT
CDR3aa: CASTPIASGNTIYF

abundance: .
d_gene: .
len: 11
j_gene: TRBJ2-3
v_gene: TRBV12-5
CDR3nt: TGTGCTAGTGGTTTGGAAAATACGCAGTATTTT
CDR3aa: CASGLENTQYF

abundance: .
d_gene: .
len: 17
j_gene: TRBJ1-2
v_gene: TRBV7-9
CDR3nt: TGTGCCAGCAGCATGCCTCAACAGGGCCCCAGGAACTATGGCTACACCTTC
CDR3aa: CASSMPQQGPRNYGYTF

abundance: .
d_gene: TRBD1
len: 14
j_gene: TRBJ2-5
v_gene: TRBV2
CDR3nt: TGTGCCACGAAGCCAGACAGGGGACAAGAGACCCAGTACTTC
CDR3aa: CATKPDRGQETQYF